This record covers a single T cell receptor (beta chain). As yet, its antigen is unknown. The sample originates from a study of cytomegalovirus exposure and HLA in healthy donors. Study findings and constraints: The finding came from a later analysis; first-cohort TCR clusters tended to co-occur in the approximately 120 validation repertoires. Specificity of a few CMV-associated chains for CMV antigens was verified in vitro. There were 150 to 200 TCR beta chains listed as cytomegalovirus-associated.

Some clones are missing from TCRdb's copy, which holds only in-frame ones; the method was immunoSEQ multiplex PCR. The sample holds 55,000 to 70,000 clones; about 92% are singletons and the top ten take approximately 5%. The V gene lost 1 base and the J gene lost 2 bases, with 14 bases spanning the gap. CDR3 size: 16 residues. CDR1 is MGHRA and CDR2 is YSYEKL in the germline V gene. This TCR derives from a young man in good health and CMV-seropositive. Sequences were obtained from PBMCs. The chain employs TRBV4-1 and TRBJ1-1, with a possible D match to TRBD1 (6 bases). DNA of the CDR3: TGCGCCAGCAGCCAAGGACCGGGAGGGGGTAACACTGAAGCTTTCTTT. It translates to CASSQGPGGGNTEAFF.